These T cell receptor beta chains were read from a single sample in a study of Tregs in tolerant kidney transplant recipients. Repertoires were generated with immunoSEQ multiplex PCR, while TCRdb's copy carries only in-frame clones and drops some. Here the sample spans about 73,000 clones, 95% to 98% being singletons. Sequencing was performed on CD4+ T cells from blood, taken before the transplant. The origin of the receptors is a human donor who received a combined kidney and bone marrow transplant. CDR3s include the opening cysteine and the closing phenylalanine or tryptophan. D genes are given only for firm matches. Only some rows state a clone size, as once, few, many or a class for expanded clones.

j_gene,d_gene,abundance,v_gene,CDR3aa,CDR3nt
TRBJ2-1,TRBD2,-,TRBV18,CASSPIITSGGDEQFF,TGTGCCAGCTCACCAATAATAACTAGCGGGGGGGATGAGCAGTTCTTC
TRBJ2-2,-,-,TRBV6-5,CASSYRLAGTGELFF,TGTGCCAGCAGTTACCGGCTAGCAGGCACCGGGGAGCTGTTTTTT
TRBJ1-5,-,once,TRBV7-3,CASSLGGGQQPQHF,TGTGCCAGCAGCTTAGGGGGGGGTCAACAGCCCCAGCATTTT
TRBJ1-2,TRBD1,-,TRBV5-1,CASSSGQGYRYGYTF,TGCGCCAGCAGCTCTGGACAGGGCTACCGTTATGGCTACACCTTC
TRBJ1-1,-,-,TRBV5-1,CASSLTGNRWSTEAFF,TGCGCCAGCAGCTTAACTGGGAACAGGTGGTCCACTGAAGCTTTCTTT
TRBJ1-4,-,once,TRBV7-9,CASSSQGLNEKLFF,TGTGCCAGCAGCTCACAGGGTCTAAATGAAAAACTGTTTTTT
TRBJ1-2,TRBD1,-,TRBV7-2,CASSPGQDYGYTF,TGTGCCAGCAGCCCAGGACAGGACTATGGCTACACCTTC
TRBJ1-2,-,-,TRBV13,CASSTTTLSSGYTF,TGTGCCAGCAGCACCACGACTCTGTCAAGTGGCTACACCTTC
TRBJ2-1,TRBD2,-,TRBV7-2,CASSLVASGGYYNEQFF,TGTGCCAGCAGCTTAGTGGCTAGCGGGGGTTACTACAATGAGCAGTTCTTC
TRBJ1-1,-,-,TRBV7-8,CASSNTDQGTEAFF,TGTGCCAGCAGCAATACCGACCAGGGCACTGAAGCTTTCTTT